The clone carrying this T cell receptor (beta chain) has more than one count but fewer than ten. In the source study's methods: Amplification from reference gene primers served as the basis for estimated nucleated cell counts. Only in-frame clones appear in the TCRdb table, and some are missing; sequencing was by immunoSEQ multiplex PCR. V, J and clone size were drawn from that table, and D and trimming were deduced from the DNA. The sample includes about 240,000 clones, about 79% of them seen just once. This specimen belongs to a study of blood T cell repertoires in COVID-19. Study-level background: Italy, Spain and the United States were the sources of the convalescent and acute COVID-19 samples. Nucleic acid was either cDNA or gDNA, and it came from T cells, B-cell-depleted T cells, or PBMCs.

V lost 3 bases and J lost 0, with 7 bases in between. This CDR3 is built from 14 residues. Per the germline V gene, CDR1 is SNHLY and CDR2 is FYNNEI. The receptor comes from a woman aged 80 or over with acute or convalescent COVID-19. Material: peripheral blood. The chain couples TRBV2 to TRBJ2-3; TRBD2 is a possible D gene (6 bases). The CDR3 sequence is CASSEGLSTDTQYF. The CDR3 DNA is TGTGCCAGCAGTGAGGGACTGAGCACAGATACGCAGTATTTT.